This T cell receptor beta chain was documented in a study of T cell changes during pregnancy in multiple sclerosis. TCRdb keeps only in-frame clones here, not all; method: immunoSEQ multiplex PCR. The sample comprises approximately 65,000 clones, approximately 96% of which are singletons, and 2% to 3% rests with the top ten. This clonotype was obtained from a female donor with multiple sclerosis, enrolled in a pregnancy study. Here the sequenced sample was CD8+ T cells from peripheral blood mononuclear cells, taken after pregnancy.

The CDR3 DNA reads as TGTGCCAGCAGCCAAGATCTGGGCAACTATGGCTACACCTTC. It specifies CASSQDLGNYGYTF. V gene TRBV14 combines with J gene TRBJ1-2, with D uncertain. CDR1 SGHDN and CDR2 FVKESK come from the germline V gene. The V end was cut by 0 bases, the J end by 2 bases, with 7 bases between. This CDR3 contains 14 residues. Variable domain in full (rest from reference TRBV14 and TRBJ1-2): EAGVTQFPSHSVIEKGQTVTLRCDPISGHDNLYWYRRVMGKEIKFLLHFVKESKQDESGMPNNRFLAERTGGTYSTLKVQPAELEDSGVYFCASSQDLGNYGYTFGSGTRLTVV.